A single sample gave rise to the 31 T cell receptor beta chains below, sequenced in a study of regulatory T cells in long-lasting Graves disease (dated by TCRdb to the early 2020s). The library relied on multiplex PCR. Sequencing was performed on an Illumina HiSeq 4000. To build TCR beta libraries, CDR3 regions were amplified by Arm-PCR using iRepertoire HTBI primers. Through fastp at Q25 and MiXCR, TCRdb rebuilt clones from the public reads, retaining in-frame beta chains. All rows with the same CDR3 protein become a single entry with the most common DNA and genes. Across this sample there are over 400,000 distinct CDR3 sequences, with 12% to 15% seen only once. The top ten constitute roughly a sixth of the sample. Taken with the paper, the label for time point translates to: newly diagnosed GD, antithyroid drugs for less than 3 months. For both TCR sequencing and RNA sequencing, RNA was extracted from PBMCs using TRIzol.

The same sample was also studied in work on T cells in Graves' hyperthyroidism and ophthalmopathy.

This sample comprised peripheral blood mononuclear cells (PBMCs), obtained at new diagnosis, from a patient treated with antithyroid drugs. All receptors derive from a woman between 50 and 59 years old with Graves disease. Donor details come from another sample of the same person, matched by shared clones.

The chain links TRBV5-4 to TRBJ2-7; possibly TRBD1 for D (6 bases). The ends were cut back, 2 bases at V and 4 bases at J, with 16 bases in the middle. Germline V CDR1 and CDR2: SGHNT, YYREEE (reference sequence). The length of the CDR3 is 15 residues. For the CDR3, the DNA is TGTGCCAGCAGCTTTGAACCGGGACAAACATACGAGCAGTACTTC. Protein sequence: CASSFEPGQTYEQYF.

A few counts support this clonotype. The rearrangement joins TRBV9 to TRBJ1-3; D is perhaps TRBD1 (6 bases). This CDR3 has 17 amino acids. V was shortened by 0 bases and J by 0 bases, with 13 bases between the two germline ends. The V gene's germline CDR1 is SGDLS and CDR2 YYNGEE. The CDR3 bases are TGTGCCAGCAGCGTAGGGGGGGGGCCGAACTCTGGAAACACCATATATTTT. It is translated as CASSVGGGPNSGNTIYF.

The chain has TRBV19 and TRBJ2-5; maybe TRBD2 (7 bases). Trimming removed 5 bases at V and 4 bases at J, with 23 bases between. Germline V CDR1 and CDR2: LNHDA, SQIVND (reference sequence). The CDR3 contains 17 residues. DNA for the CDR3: TGTGCCAGTAGTGTCCAGCGGGACACCGAACCTGGAGAGACCCAGTACTTC. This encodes CASSVQRDTEPGETQYF.

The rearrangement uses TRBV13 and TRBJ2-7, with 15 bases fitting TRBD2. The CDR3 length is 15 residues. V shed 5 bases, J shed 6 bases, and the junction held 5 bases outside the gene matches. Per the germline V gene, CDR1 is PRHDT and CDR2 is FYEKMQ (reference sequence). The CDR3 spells CASSPGLAGGLEQYF. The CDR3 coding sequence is TGTGCCAGCAGCCCGGGACTAGCGGGAGGCCTCGAGCAGTACTTC.

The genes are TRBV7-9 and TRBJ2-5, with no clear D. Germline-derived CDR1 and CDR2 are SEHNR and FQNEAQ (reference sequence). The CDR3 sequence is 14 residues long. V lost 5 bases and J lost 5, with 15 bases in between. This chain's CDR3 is CASSRAGGQETQYF. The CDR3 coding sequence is TGTGCCAGCAGCCGGGCAGGTGGGCAGGAGACCCAGTACTTC. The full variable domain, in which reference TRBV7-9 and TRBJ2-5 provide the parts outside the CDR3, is DTGVSQNPRHKITKRGQNVTFRCDPISEHNRLYWYRQTLGQGPEFLTYFQNEAQLEKSRLLSDRFSAERPKGSFSTLEIQRTEQGDSAMYLCASSRAGGQETQYFGPGTRLLVL.

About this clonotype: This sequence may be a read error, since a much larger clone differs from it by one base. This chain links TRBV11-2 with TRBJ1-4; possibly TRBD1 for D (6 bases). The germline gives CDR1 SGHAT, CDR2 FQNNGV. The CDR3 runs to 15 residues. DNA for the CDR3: TGTGCCAGCAACTTACAGGGTAAGTCGGGTGAAAAACTGTTTTTT. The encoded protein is CASNLQGKSGEKLFF.

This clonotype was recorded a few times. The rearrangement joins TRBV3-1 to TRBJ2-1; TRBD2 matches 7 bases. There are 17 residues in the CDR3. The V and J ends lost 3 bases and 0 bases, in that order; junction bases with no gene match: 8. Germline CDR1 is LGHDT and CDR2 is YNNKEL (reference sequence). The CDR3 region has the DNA TGTGCCAGCAGCCAGGGGACGGGACTACTCTCCTACAATGAGCAGTTCTTC. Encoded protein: CASSQGTGLLSYNEQFF.

DNA of the CDR3: TGCAGCGTTGGGGCTGAGTACAATGAGCAGTTCTTC. Its translation: CSVGAEYNEQFF. The chain has TRBV29-1 and TRBJ2-1; D uncertain. Trimming shortened V by 4 bases and J by 4 bases, and 8 bases separated the two germline ends. This CDR3 is 12 amino acids long. Germline-derived CDR1 and CDR2 are SQVTM and ANQGSEA.

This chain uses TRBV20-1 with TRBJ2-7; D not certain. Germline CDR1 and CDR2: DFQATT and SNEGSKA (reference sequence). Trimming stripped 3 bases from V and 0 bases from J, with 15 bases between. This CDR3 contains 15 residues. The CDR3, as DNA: TGCAGTGCTAGTCCCCCGGGCCTAAGCTCCTACGAGCAGTACTTC. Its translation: CSASPPGLSSYEQYF.

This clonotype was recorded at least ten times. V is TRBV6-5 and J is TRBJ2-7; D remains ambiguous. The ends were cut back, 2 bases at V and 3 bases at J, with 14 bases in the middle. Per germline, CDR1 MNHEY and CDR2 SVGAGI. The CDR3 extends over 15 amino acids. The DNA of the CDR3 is TGTGCCAGCAGTTACCTCGGCAGTCTACACTACGAGCAGTACTTC. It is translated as CASSYLGSLHYEQYF.

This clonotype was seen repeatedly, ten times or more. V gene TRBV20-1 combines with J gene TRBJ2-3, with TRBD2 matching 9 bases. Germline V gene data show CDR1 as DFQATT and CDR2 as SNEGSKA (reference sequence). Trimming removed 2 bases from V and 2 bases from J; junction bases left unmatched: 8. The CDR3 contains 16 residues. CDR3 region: CSARNPTSGDTDTQYF. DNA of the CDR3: TGCAGTGCTAGAAACCCGACTAGCGGAGACACAGATACGCAGTATTTT.

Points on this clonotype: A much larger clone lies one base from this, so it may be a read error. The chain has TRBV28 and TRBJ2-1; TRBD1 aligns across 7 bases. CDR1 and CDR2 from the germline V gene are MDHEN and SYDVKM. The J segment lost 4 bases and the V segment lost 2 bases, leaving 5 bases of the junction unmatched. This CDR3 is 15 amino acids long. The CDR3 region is CASSLTGELYNEQFF. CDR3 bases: TGTGCCAGCAGTTTAACAGGGGAACTGTACAATGAGCAGTTCTTC.

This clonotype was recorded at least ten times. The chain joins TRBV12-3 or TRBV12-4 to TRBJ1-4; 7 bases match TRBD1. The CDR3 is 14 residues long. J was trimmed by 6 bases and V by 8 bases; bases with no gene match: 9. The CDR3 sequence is CASRPRQGDEKLFF. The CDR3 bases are TGTGCCAGCCGCCCACGACAGGGTGATGAAAAACTGTTTTTT.

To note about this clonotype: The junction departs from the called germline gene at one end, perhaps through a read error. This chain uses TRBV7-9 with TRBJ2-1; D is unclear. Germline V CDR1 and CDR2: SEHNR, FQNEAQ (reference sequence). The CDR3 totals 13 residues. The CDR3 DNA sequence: TGTGCCAGCAGCTTAGGCCCCCCTAATGAGCGGTTCTTC. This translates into CASSLGPPNERFF.

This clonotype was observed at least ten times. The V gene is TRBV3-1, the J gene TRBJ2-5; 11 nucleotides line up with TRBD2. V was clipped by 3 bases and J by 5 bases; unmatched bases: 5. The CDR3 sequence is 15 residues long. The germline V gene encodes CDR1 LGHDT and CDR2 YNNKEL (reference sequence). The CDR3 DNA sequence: TGTGCCAGCAGCCAGCCTAGCGGGAGGTTGGAGACCCAGTACTTC. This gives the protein CASSQPSGRLETQYF.

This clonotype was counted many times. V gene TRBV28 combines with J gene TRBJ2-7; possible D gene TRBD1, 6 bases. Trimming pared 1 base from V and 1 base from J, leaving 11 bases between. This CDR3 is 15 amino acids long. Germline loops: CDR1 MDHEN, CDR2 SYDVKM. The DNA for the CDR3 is TGTGCCAGCAGTTTATCCCAGGGGTGGTCCTACGAGCAGTACTTC. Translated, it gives CASSLSQGWSYEQYF. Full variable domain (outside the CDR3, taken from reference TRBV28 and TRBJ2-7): DVKVTQSSRYLVKRTGEKVFLECVQDMDHENMFWYRQDPGLGLRLIYFSYDVKMKEKGDIPEGYSVSREKKERFSLILESASTNQTSMYLCASSLSQGWSYEQYFGPGTRLTVT.

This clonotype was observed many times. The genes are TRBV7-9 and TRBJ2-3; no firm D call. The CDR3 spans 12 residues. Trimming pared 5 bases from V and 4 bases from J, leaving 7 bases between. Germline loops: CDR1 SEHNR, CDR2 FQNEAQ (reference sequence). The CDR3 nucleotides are TGTGCCAGCAGCCTCGGTCCAGATACGCAGTATTTT. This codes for CASSLGPDTQYF.

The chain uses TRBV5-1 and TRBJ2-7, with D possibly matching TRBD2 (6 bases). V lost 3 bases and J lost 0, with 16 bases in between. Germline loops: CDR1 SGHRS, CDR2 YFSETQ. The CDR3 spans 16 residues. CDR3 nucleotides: TGCGCCAGCAGCTATTGGATTGGGGAGGACTCCTACGAGCAGTACTTC. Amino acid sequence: CASSYWIGEDSYEQYF.

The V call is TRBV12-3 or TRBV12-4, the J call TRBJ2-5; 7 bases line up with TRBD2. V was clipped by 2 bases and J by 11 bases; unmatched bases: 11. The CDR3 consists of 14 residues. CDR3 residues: CASSLSGGGQSQYF. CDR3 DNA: TGTGCCAGCAGTTTATCAGGCGGGGGTCAATCGCAGTACTTC.

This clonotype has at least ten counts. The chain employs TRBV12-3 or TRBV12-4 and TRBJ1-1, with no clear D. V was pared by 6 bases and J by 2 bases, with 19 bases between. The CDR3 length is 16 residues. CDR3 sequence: CASSPTLKGLNTEAFF. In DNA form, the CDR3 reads TGTGCCAGCAGCCCTACCTTGAAAGGGTTAAACACTGAAGCTTTCTTT.

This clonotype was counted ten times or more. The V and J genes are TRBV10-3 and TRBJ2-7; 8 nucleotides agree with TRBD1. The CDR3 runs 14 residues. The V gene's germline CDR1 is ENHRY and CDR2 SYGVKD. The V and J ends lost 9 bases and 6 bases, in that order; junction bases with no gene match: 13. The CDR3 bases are TGTGCCATTGGCCCCGGGACAGGATTTTCCGAGCAGTACTTC. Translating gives CAIGPGTGFSEQYF.

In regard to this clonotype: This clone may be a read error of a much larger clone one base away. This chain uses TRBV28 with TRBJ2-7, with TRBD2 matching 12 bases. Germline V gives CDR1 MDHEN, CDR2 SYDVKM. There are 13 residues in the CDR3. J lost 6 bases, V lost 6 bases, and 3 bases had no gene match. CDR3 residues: CASRETSGSEQYF. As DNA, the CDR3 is TGTGCCAGCAGGGAGACTAGCGGGAGCGAGCAGTACTTC.

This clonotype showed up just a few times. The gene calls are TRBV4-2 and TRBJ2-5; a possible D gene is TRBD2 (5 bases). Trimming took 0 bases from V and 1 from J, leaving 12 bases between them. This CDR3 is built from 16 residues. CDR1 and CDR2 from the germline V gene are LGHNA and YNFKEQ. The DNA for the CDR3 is TGTGCCAGCAGCCAAGATGCAGCGGCTATCCAAGAGACCCAGTACTTC. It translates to CASSQDAAAIQETQYF.

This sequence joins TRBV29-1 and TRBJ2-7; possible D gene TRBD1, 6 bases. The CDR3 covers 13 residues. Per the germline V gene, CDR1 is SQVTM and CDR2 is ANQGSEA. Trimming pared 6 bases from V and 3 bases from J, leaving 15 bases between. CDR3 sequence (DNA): TGCAGCGTGGCAGGGGTAGGAGACTACGAGCAGTACTTC. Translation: CSVAGVGDYEQYF.

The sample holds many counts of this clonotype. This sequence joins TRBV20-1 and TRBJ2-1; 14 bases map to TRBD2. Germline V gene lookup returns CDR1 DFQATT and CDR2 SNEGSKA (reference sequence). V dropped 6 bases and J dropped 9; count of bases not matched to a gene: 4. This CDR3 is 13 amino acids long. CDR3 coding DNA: TGCAGTGCAGGGACTAGCGGGAGAATTGAGCAGTTCTTC. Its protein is CSAGTSGRIEQFF.

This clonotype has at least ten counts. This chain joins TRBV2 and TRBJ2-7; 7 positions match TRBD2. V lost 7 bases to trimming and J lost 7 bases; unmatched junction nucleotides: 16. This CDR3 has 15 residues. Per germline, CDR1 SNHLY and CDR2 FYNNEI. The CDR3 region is CASTGGLETPTEQYF. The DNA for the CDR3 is TGTGCCAGCACCGGAGGACTAGAAACGCCTACGGAGCAGTACTTC. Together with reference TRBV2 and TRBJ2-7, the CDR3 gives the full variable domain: EPEVTQTPSHQVTQMGQEVILRCVPISNHLYFYWYRQILGQKVEFLVSFYNNEISEKSEIFDDQFSVERPDGSNFTLKIRSTKLEDSAMYFCASTGGLETPTEQYFGPGTRLTVT.

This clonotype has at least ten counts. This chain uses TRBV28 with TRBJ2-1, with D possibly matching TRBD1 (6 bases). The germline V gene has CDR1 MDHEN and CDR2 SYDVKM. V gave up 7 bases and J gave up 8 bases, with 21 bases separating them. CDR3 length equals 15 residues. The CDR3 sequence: CASTARDNAVDEQFF. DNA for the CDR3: TGTGCCAGCACGGCCCGGGACAACGCTGTAGATGAGCAGTTCTTC. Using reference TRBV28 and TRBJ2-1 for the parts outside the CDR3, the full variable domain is DVKVTQSSRYLVKRTGEKVFLECVQDMDHENMFWYRQDPGLGLRLIYFSYDVKMKEKGDIPEGYSVSREKKERFSLILESASTNQTSMYLCASTARDNAVDEQFFGPGTRLTVL.

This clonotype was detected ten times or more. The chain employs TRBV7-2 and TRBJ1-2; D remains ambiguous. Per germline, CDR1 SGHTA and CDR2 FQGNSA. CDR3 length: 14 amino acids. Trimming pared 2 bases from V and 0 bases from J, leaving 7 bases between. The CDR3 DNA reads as TGTGCCAGCAGCTTAACGGGAGCTAACTATGGCTACACCTTC. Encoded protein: CASSLTGANYGYTF.

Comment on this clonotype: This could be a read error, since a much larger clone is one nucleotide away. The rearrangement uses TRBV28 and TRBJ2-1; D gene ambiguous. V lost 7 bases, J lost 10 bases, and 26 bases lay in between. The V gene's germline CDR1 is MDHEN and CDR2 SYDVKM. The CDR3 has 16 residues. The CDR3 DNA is TGTGCCAGCACCACCTACCCACCCCGGGCTGGGAACGAGCAGTTCTTC. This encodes CASTTYPPRAGNEQFF. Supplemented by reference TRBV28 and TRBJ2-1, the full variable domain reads DVKVTQSSRYLVKRTGEKVFLECVQDMDHENMFWYRQDPGLGLRLIYFSYDVKMKEKGDIPEGYSVSREKKERFSLILESASTNQTSMYLCASTTYPPRAGNEQFFGPGTRLTVL.

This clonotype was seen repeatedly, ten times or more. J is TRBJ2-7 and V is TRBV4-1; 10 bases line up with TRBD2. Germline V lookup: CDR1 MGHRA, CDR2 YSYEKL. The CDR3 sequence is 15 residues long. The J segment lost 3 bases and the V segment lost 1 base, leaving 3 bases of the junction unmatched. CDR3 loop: CASSQGLAGDYEQYF. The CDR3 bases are TGCGCCAGCAGCCAAGGTCTAGCGGGGGACTACGAGCAGTACTTC.

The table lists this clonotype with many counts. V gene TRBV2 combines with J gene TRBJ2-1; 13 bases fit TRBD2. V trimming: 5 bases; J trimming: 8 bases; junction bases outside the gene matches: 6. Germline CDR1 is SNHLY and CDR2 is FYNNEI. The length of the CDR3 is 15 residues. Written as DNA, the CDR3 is TGTGCCAGCAGTCAACTAGCGGGAGGGCCTTATGAGCAGTTCTTC. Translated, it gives CASSQLAGGPYEQFF.